This is a list of T cell receptor beta chains from one sample in a study of CD8+ T cells in alopecia areata. The method was immunoSEQ multiplex PCR; TCRdb's version includes in-frame clones alone and lacks a portion of them. Of some 100,000 clones listed, 58% are singletons. The material was CD8+ T cells sorted from blood, obtained at week 4, from a patient treated with tofacitinib. The receptors shown here come from a human donor with alopecia areata. Each CDR3 is given with its conserved first and last residue. A D gene is named only where the DNA matches it firmly. For some rows the clone size is stated as once, few or many, or as a class when expanded; others skip it.

size,J,D,V,length,DNA,CDR3
NA,TRBJ2-3,NA,TRBV27,14,TGTGCCAGCGGGAGTGGGGGACTCACAGATACGCAGTATTTT,CASGSGGLTDTQYF
few,TRBJ2-5,NA,TRBV2,13,TGTGCCAGCACCCCACAGTACCAAGAGACCCAGTACTTC,CASTPQYQETQYF
NA,TRBJ2-3,TRBD1,TRBV23-1,16,TGCGCCAGCAGCATTCCGGTACAGGGGTGGGCAGATACGCAGTATTTT,CASSIPVQGWADTQYF
NA,TRBJ1-6,NA,TRBV5-1,17,TGCGCCAGCAGCTCGGACGTTGGGGGCTCCTATAATTCACCCCTCCACTTT,CASSSDVGGSYNSPLHF
NA,TRBJ2-7,TRBD1,TRBV29-1,14,TGCAGCGTTGTTTCGAACAGGGGTTCCTACGAGCAGTACTTC,CSVVSNRGSYEQYF
NA,TRBJ2-2,NA,TRBV7-9,15,TGTGCCAGCAGCTTGGTCGGGGTGAACACCGGGGAGCTGTTTTTT,CASSLVGVNTGELFF
NA,TRBJ1-2,NA,TRBV15,18,TGTGCCACCAGCAGAGGACTTAAAGGCGGAGCAGGGCTCTATGGCTACACCTTC,CATSRGLKGGAGLYGYTF
NA,TRBJ1-3,NA,TRBV29-1,16,TGCAGCGTTGAAGATCGAAAGGAGGCGTGGGGAAACACCATATATTTT,CSVEDRKEAWGNTIYF
once,TRBJ2-5,NA,TRBV7-8,15,TGTGCCAGCAGCTTAAGTTCAGGCGCAGGGAAGACCCAGTACTTC,CASSLSSGAGKTQYF
few,TRBJ1-1,NA,TRBV29-1,16,TGCAGCGTTGATGATCCCCGTCGTGTTATGAACACTGAAGCTTTCTTT,CSVDDPRRVMNTEAFF
NA,TRBJ2-5,NA,TRBV10-3,12,TGTGCCATCAGTGGGGGGCAGGGGACCCAGTACTTC,CAISGGQGTQYF
NA,TRBJ1-4,NA,TRBV7-8,13,TGTGCCAGCAGCCTCCGGGAGTGGGAAAAACTGTTTTTT,CASSLREWEKLFF
NA,TRBJ1-2,NA,TRBV2,15,TGTGCCAGCGGTGAAGAGGAGGGGCCCAACTATGGCTACACCTTC,CASGEEEGPNYGYTF
NA,TRBJ2-7,TRBD1,TRBV27,15,TGTGCCAGCAGTTTAGACCAGGGGGTAGACTACGAGCAGTACTTC,CASSLDQGVDYEQYF
few,TRBJ2-1,TRBD1,TRBV2,15,TGTGCCAGCTGCCGGGACAGGGGAAGCAGAAATGAGCAGTTCTTC,CASCRDRGSRNEQFF
NA,TRBJ2-1,TRBD2,TRBV23-1,14,TGCGCCAGCAGTAATCGGGGGGTAGGGAATGAGCAGTTCTTC,CASSNRGVGNEQFF
NA,TRBJ2-3,NA,TRBV23-1,15,TGCGCCAGCAGTCAGGGGGGAGACGGCACAGATACGCAGTATTTT,CASSQGGDGTDTQYF
NA,TRBJ1-4,TRBD1,TRBV30,14,TGTGCCTCCCCCCTCGGGACAGGGACTGAAAAACTGTTTTTT,CASPLGTGTEKLFF
NA,TRBJ2-3,NA,TRBV9,14,TGTGCCAGCAGCTTCGGACACTCCACAGATACGCAGTATTTT,CASSFGHSTDTQYF
few,TRBJ1-1,NA,TRBV30,13,TGTGCCTGGAGTGTACTGGGAGATAGTGAAGCTTTCTTT,CAWSVLGDSEAFF
once,TRBJ2-3,NA,TRBV2,15,TGTGCCAGCAGTGAACCCGCGACTAGCACAGATACGCAGTATTTT,CASSEPATSTDTQYF
NA,TRBJ2-1,NA,TRBV19,12,TGTGCCAGTAGTATATTTGGCAATGAGCAGTTCTTC,CASSIFGNEQFF
NA,TRBJ1-4,NA,TRBV7-9,15,TGTGCCAGCAGCCCCCGCGAAGTCGGTAATGAAAAACTGTTTTTT,CASSPREVGNEKLFF
once,TRBJ2-7,TRBD1,TRBV30,14,TGTGCCTGGAGGGACAGGGTTAACTCCTACGAGCAGTACTTC,CAWRDRVNSYEQYF
few,TRBJ1-1,TRBD1,TRBV4-1,15,TGCGCCAGCAGCCACCAGACAGGGGTTCGGACTGAAGCTTTCTTT,CASSHQTGVRTEAFF
NA,TRBJ2-3,NA,TRBV28,15,TGTGCCAGCAGTACCCGGGACAAAAGAGCAGATACGCAGTATTTT,CASSTRDKRADTQYF
few,TRBJ2-1,NA,TRBV29-1,15,TGCAGCGTTGAACCTCTCCACATACCTGGGAATGAGCAGTTCTTC,CSVEPLHIPGNEQFF
NA,TRBJ2-7,TRBD1,TRBV4-3,15,TGCGCCAGCAGCCAAGGCCCGGGACAGCTTTACGAGCAGTACTTC,CASSQGPGQLYEQYF
NA,TRBJ2-7,TRBD2,TRBV27,13,TGTGCCAGCAGAGGCAGGGAGGGGTACGAGCAGTACTTC,CASRGREGYEQYF
NA,TRBJ1-1,NA,TRBV29-1,11,TGCAGCGTTGCCCAAGGTGTTGAAGCTTTCTTT,CSVAQGVEAFF
NA,TRBJ2-4,NA,TRBV6-6,12,TGTGCCAGCAGCCCCGATCGAAACATTCAGTACTTC,CASSPDRNIQYF
NA,TRBJ1-1,NA,TRBV5-1,12,TGCGCCAGCAGCTTATCAGGGAATGAAGCTTTCTTT,CASSLSGNEAFF
NA,TRBJ2-3,TRBD1,TRBV15,18,TGTGCCACCAGCTCCCGGTATACTTGGGACAGGGAAACAGATACGCAGTATTTT,CATSSRYTWDRETDTQYF
NA,TRBJ2-7,NA,TRBV27,11,TGTGCCAGCAGTCCCCCCTACGAGCAGTACTTC,CASSPPYEQYF
NA,TRBJ1-1,NA,TRBV7-9,14,TGTGCCAGCAGCCACCCCTCCCAAGACACTGAAGCTTTCTTT,CASSHPSQDTEAFF
few,TRBJ1-5,TRBD1,TRBV19,15,TGTGCCAGTAGTCCTAGGGGGCTCTTTGGTCAGCCCCAGCATTTT,CASSPRGLFGQPQHF
NA,TRBJ2-7,TRBD2,TRBV7-2,15,TGTGCCAGCAGCTTCTATAGCGGGCCGGGCTACGAGCAGTACTTC,CASSFYSGPGYEQYF
NA,TRBJ2-7,NA,TRBV29-1,12,TGCAGCGTCGTCGGGACTTTCTACGAGCAGTACTTC,CSVVGTFYEQYF
NA,TRBJ2-3,TRBD1,TRBV30,13,TGTGCCTGGAGTAGAGGGGGCCCAGATACGCAGTATTTT,CAWSRGGPDTQYF
NA,TRBJ1-1,TRBD1,TRBV7-9,17,TGTGCCAGCAGCTTAGGGACAGGGGGCGCGAGTGGTACTGAAACTTTCTTT,CASSLGTGGASGTETFF
NA,TRBJ2-1,NA,TRBV5-4,15,TGTGCCAGCAGCTTGGCGCTTTCCGTTGTCGATGAGCAGTTCTTC,CASSLALSVVDEQFF
few,TRBJ2-7,NA,TRBV27,17,TGTGCCAGCAGTTTGGGAAATAGCGGTGGGGGCTCCTACGAGCAGTACTTC,CASSLGNSGGGSYEQYF
few,TRBJ1-1,NA,TRBV29-1,12,TGCAGCGCTGAAGGCAACGGCGCTGAAGCTTTCTTT,CSAEGNGAEAFF
few,TRBJ2-1,NA,TRBV29-1,15,TGCAGCGTCGCCCCCCAGACAGGAGACTACAATGAGCAGTTCTTC,CSVAPQTGDYNEQFF
NA,TRBJ2-5,NA,TRBV5-6,13,TGTGCCAGCAGCTTGTCGGAAGGAGAGACCCAGTACTTC,CASSLSEGETQYF
NA,TRBJ2-4,NA,TRBV29-1,14,TGCAGCGTTGAGTCGGGGCGAAAGGGAAACATTCAGTACTTC,CSVESGRKGNIQYF
NA,TRBJ2-3,NA,TRBV28,16,TGTGCCAGCAGTTTTGAAGCGGGGACAAGCACAGATACGCAGTATTTT,CASSFEAGTSTDTQYF
NA,TRBJ1-1,TRBD1,TRBV5-4,13,TGTGCCAGCAGCGCGACAGGGGACACTGAAGCTTTCTTT,CASSATGDTEAFF
few,TRBJ1-1,NA,TRBV25-1,13,TGTGCCAGCAGTGAATGGGAGAGATCCGAAGCTTTCTTT,CASSEWERSEAFF
NA,TRBJ2-7,NA,TRBV2,16,TGTGCCAGCAGTGATTTTCTGGGACCCACCTCCTACGAGCAGTACTTC,CASSDFLGPTSYEQYF
NA,TRBJ2-3,NA,TRBV30,15,TGTGCCTGGAGTGTATCGGGGTGGGAGACAGATACGCAGTATTTT,CAWSVSGWETDTQYF
NA,TRBJ2-7,NA,TRBV18,16,TGTGCCAGCTCACCACTTGGGGGCACAGGGTCCTACGAGCAGTACTTC,CASSPLGGTGSYEQYF
few,TRBJ2-6,NA,TRBV6-5,14,TGTGCCAGCAGTTCGGGGTCTGGGGCCAACGTCCTGACTTTC,CASSSGSGANVLTF
NA,TRBJ2-6,NA,TRBV27,15,TGTGCCAGCAGTTCCTGGACCTCTGGGGCCAACGTCCTGACTTTC,CASSSWTSGANVLTF
NA,TRBJ2-7,NA,TRBV29-1,14,TGCAGCGCCCTGGGCAGGGTGAGCTCCTACGAGCAGTACTTC,CSALGRVSSYEQYF
NA,TRBJ2-7,NA,TRBV29-1,14,TGCAGCGTCTCTGCTCGGGGGACCGCGGGAGAGCAGTACTTC,CSVSARGTAGEQYF
once,TRBJ1-3,NA,TRBV25-1,13,TGTGCCAGCAGTCCAGGGGCGGGAAACACCATATATTTT,CASSPGAGNTIYF
few,TRBJ2-1,NA,TRBV2,15,TGTGCCTACCTAAATCCCAGCAGGGCAGACAATGAGCAGTTCTTC,CAYLNPSRADNEQFF
NA,TRBJ1-2,NA,TRBV23-1,15,TGCGCCAGCAGTCAATCCTGGGCCCTCCTTTATGGCTACACCTTC,CASSQSWALLYGYTF
few,TRBJ1-2,NA,TRBV2,13,TGTGCCAGCAGTTTACAGGGCGGCTATGGCTACACCTTC,CASSLQGGYGYTF